The 2 T cell receptor beta chains listed next were all sequenced from one sample in a study of blood T cells in healthy people across ages (dated by TCRdb to the mid-2010s). The library was prepared using 5' RACE. TCRdb lists the instrument as Illumina HiSeq 2500. A second PCR of about 7 to 12 cycles was run with a J-beta primer mix and a sample-barcoded 5' primer. Through fastp at Q25 and MiXCR, TCRdb rebuilt clones from the public reads, retaining in-frame beta chains. Records with the same CDR3 protein are collapsed into one entry carrying the most frequent genes and DNA. A total of some 710,000 distinct CDR3 sequences appear in this sample, 35% to 60% of them only once. The ten largest clones represent 15% to 20% of the sample. Sequencing was done on a sample of blood. These receptors were collected from an elderly man in good health.

The V gene is TRBV12-3 or TRBV12-4, the J gene TRBJ2-1; 7 nucleotides align to TRBD1. J was trimmed by 5 bases and V by 5 bases; bases with no gene match: 12. The CDR3 spans 16 residues. The CDR3 nucleotides are TGTGCCAGCAGTCCACAAAGACAGGGTCAAAACAATGAGCAGTTCTTC. As protein: CASSPQRQGQNNEQFF.

This clonotype was seen a handful of times. The J gene is TRBJ2-5, the V gene TRBV9; possibly TRBD2 for D (6 bases). V lost 7 bases to trimming and J lost 4 bases, with 11 bases between them. Germline CDR1 is SGDLS and CDR2 is YYNGEE. The CDR3 has 12 residues. The CDR3 spells CASASVGETQYF. DNA for the CDR3: TGTGCCAGCGCTAGCGTCGGAGAGACCCAGTACTTC.